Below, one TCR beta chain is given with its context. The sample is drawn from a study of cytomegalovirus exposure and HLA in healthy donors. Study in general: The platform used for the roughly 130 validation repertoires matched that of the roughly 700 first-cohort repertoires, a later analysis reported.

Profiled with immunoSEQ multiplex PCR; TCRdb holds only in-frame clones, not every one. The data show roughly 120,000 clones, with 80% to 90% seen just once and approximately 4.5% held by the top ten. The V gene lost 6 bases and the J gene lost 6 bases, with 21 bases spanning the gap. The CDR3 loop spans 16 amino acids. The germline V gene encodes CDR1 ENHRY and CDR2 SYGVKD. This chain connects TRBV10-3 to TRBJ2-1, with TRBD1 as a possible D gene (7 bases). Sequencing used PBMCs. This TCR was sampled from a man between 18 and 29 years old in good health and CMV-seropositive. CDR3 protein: CAISTAQGGRANEQFF. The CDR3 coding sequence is TGTGCCATCAGCACCGCTCAGGGGGGAAGAGCCAATGAGCAGTTCTTC.